Listed below are T cell receptor beta chains from one sample, sequenced in a study of PD-1 blockade in classical Hodgkin lymphoma. Repertoires were generated with immunoSEQ multiplex PCR, while TCRdb's copy carries only in-frame clones and drops some. This table has approximately 61,000 clones, 70% to 90% appearing once. This sample comprised peripheral blood mononuclear cells (PBMCs), obtained before the fourth cycle of nivolumab. The receptor set was obtained from a human donor with classical Hodgkin lymphoma. CDR3s include the opening cysteine and the closing phenylalanine or tryptophan. A D gene is named only where the DNA matches it firmly. Only part of the rows carry a size: once, few, many, or a class if the clone is expanded.

size,J,D,V,CDR3,DNA
NA,TRBJ1-3,NA,TRBV29-1,CSVAWGSSGNTIYF,TGCAGCGTTGCTTGGGGCTCCTCTGGAAACACCATATATTTT
NA,TRBJ2-3,NA,TRBV6-6,CASSYWVSTDTQYF,TGTGCCAGCAGTTACTGGGTTAGTACAGATACGCAGTATTTT
NA,TRBJ2-2,NA,TRBV5-1,CASSKVPDTGELFF,TGCGCCAGCAGCAAGGTCCCGGACACCGGGGAGCTGTTTTTT
NA,TRBJ1-6,NA,TRBV7-9,CASSLGGGYNSPLHF,TGTGCCAGCAGCCTAGGAGGGGGATATAATTCACCCCTCCACTTT
NA,TRBJ1-5,NA,TRBV5-1,CASSPGREGQPQHF,TGCGCCAGCAGCCCGGGACGCGAGGGTCAGCCCCAGCATTTT
NA,TRBJ1-5,NA,TRBV7-8,CASSYRENQPQHF,TGTGCCAGCAGTTACAGGGAAAATCAGCCCCAGCATTTT
NA,TRBJ2-7,NA,TRBV27,CASSLSGQAYEQYF,TGTGCCAGCAGTTTATCGGGGCAGGCCTACGAGCAGTACTTC
NA,TRBJ1-1,NA,TRBV19,CASSMNGNTEAFF,TGTGCCAGTAGTATGAACGGAAACACTGAAGCTTTCTTT
few,TRBJ1-1,NA,TRBV5-1,CASSRGTNTEAFF,TGCGCCAGCAGCCGGGGGACGAACACTGAAGCTTTCTTT
NA,TRBJ2-1,NA,TRBV28,CASTRPGAGDLEQFF,TGTGCCAGCACCCGCCCCGGGGCCGGGGACCTCGAGCAGTTCTTC
NA,TRBJ2-4,NA,TRBV10-1,CASSGGGQKNIQYF,TGCGCCAGCAGTGGTGGCGGACAAAAAAACATTCAGTACTTC
NA,TRBJ1-1,NA,TRBV5-4,CASSLQLAPEAFF,TGTGCCAGCAGCTTGCAACTGGCACCCGAAGCTTTCTTT
NA,TRBJ2-3,NA,TRBV7-9,CASSLIGTQYF,TGTGCCAGCAGCTTAATAGGTACGCAGTATTTT
NA,TRBJ2-5,NA,TRBV27,CASSLRWSPQETQYF,TGTGCCAGCAGTTTAAGGTGGTCCCCCCAAGAGACCCAGTACTTC
NA,TRBJ2-5,TRBD1,TRBV5-1,CASSLTGAQETQYF,TGCGCCAGCAGCTTGACAGGGGCTCAAGAGACCCAGTACTTC
NA,TRBJ1-3,NA,TRBV5-1,CASSFMDLGNTIYF,TGCGCCAGCAGCTTCATGGACTTGGGAAACACCATATATTTT
NA,TRBJ2-7,NA,TRBV9,CASSAPIGGAINEQYF,TGTGCCAGCAGCGCCCCCATTGGGGGGGCAATCAACGAGCAGTACTTC
NA,TRBJ1-6,NA,TRBV5-6,CASSLVGSYNSPLHF,TGTGCCAGCAGCTTGGTCGGCTCCTATAATTCACCCCTCCACTTT
NA,TRBJ1-1,NA,TRBV11-3,CASSHLGYTEAFF,TGTGCCAGCAGCCACCTGGGGTACACTGAAGCTTTCTTT
few,TRBJ1-1,NA,TRBV6-1,CASSGGFTEAFF,TGTGCCAGCAGTGGAGGGTTCACTGAAGCTTTCTTT
NA,TRBJ2-1,NA,TRBV5-1,CASSLQGVGRNEQFF,TGCGCCAGCAGCTTACAGGGAGTCGGGCGCAATGAGCAGTTCTTC
NA,TRBJ1-1,NA,TRBV30,CAWSVPGDEAFF,TGTGCCTGGAGTGTACCGGGGGACGAAGCTTTCTTT
NA,TRBJ2-6,NA,TRBV6-1,CASSVDSSGANVLTF,TGTGCCAGCAGTGTCGACAGCTCTGGGGCCAACGTCCTGACTTTC
NA,TRBJ1-5,NA,TRBV5-1,CASSRGGPNQPQHF,TGCGCCAGCAGCCGCGGGGGCCCCAATCAGCCCCAGCATTTT
NA,TRBJ2-2,NA,TRBV6-5,CASSLDADTGELFF,TGTGCCAGCAGTTTAGACGCGGACACCGGGGAGCTGTTTTTT
NA,TRBJ2-5,TRBD2,TRBV12-5,CASGLGLAGGETQYF,TGTGCTAGTGGTTTGGGACTAGCGGGGGGAGAGACCCAGTACTTC
NA,TRBJ2-3,NA,TRBV29-1,CSVSGGRNTDTQYF,TGCAGCGTTTCGGGTGGGAGGAACACAGATACGCAGTATTTT
NA,TRBJ2-3,NA,TRBV19,CASTLGPNAGDTQYF,TGTGCCAGTACCCTCGGACCCAACGCTGGAGATACGCAGTATTTT
NA,TRBJ1-3,NA,TRBV19,CASSRGAGNTIYF,TGTGCCAGTAGTAGGGGGGCTGGAAACACCATATATTTT
NA,TRBJ1-1,NA,TRBV6-1,CASSEGWSRTEAFF,TGTGCCAGCAGTGAAGGGTGGTCTCGCACTGAAGCTTTCTTT
NA,TRBJ1-4,TRBD1,TRBV5-1,CASSPSGQGGEKLFF,TGCGCCAGCAGCCCCTCGGGGCAGGGGGGTGAAAAACTGTTTTTT
NA,TRBJ2-1,NA,TRBV7-6,CASSLGRGRGQKNEQFF,TGTGCCAGCAGCTTAGGTAGAGGGAGGGGACAGAAGAATGAGCAGTTCTTC
NA,TRBJ1-1,NA,TRBV6-6,CASSTHRTKNTEAFF,TGTGCCAGCAGTACTCATCGGACCAAGAACACTGAAGCTTTCTTT
NA,TRBJ2-1,TRBD2,TRBV11-1,CASSPEGTGLDPDEQFF,TGTGCCAGCAGCCCAGAGGGAACGGGACTAGATCCCGATGAGCAGTTCTTC
NA,TRBJ2-7,NA,TRBV4-1,CASSQSPVVSPLGEQYF,TGCGCCAGCAGCCAATCGCCTGTGGTATCTCCTCTCGGCGAGCAGTACTTC
NA,TRBJ2-5,NA,TRBV6-1,CASSEAVRIQETQYF,TGTGCCAGCAGTGAAGCGGTGAGGATTCAAGAGACCCAGTACTTC
NA,TRBJ1-2,TRBD1,TRBV6-6,CASSPRQGATLYGYTF,TGTGCCAGCAGTCCACGACAGGGGGCTACCCTCTATGGCTACACCTTC
NA,TRBJ1-6,TRBD1,TRBV4-1,CASSQDGTGRSPLHF,TGCGCCAGCAGCCAAGATGGGACAGGGCGTTCACCCCTCCACTTT
NA,TRBJ1-5,NA,TRBV5-1,CASSLGESSNQPQHF,TGCGCCAGCAGCTTGGGCGAATCCTCGAATCAGCCCCAGCATTTT
once,TRBJ1-3,NA,TRBV10-3,CAISGQQGAGNTIYF,TGTGCCATCAGTGGGCAACAGGGTGCTGGAAACACCATATATTTT
NA,TRBJ1-3,NA,TRBV5-1,CASSLGDSGNTIYF,TGCGCCAGCAGCTTGGGCGACTCTGGAAACACCATATATTTT
once,TRBJ1-5,NA,TRBV11-2,CASSLGSSNQPQHF,TGTGCCAGCAGCTTAGGGTCTAGCAATCAGCCCCAGCATTTT
NA,TRBJ1-1,NA,TRBV5-1,CASSLREVVSNTEAFF,TGCGCCAGCAGCTTAAGGGAGGTGGTCTCGAACACTGAAGCTTTCTTT
once,TRBJ2-5,NA,TRBV7-2,CASSLGAGEQETQYF,TGTGCCAGCAGCTTAGGCGCGGGTGAACAAGAGACCCAGTACTTC
NA,TRBJ2-4,TRBD1,TRBV7-6,CASSQGLRTGINIQYF,TGTGCCAGCAGCCAAGGGCTAAGGACAGGGATAAACATTCAGTACTTC
NA,TRBJ1-3,NA,TRBV7-9,CASSLLVGHPSSGNTIYF,TGTGCCAGCAGCTTATTGGTAGGACATCCGTCCTCTGGAAACACCATATATTTT
few,TRBJ1-2,NA,TRBV5-1,CASTIDGSYGYTF,TGCGCCAGCACCATAGATGGGTCCTATGGCTACACCTTC
NA,TRBJ2-5,TRBD1,TRBV5-1,CASSLSGGVLQETQYF,TGCGCCAGCAGCTTGTCAGGGGGCGTCTTGCAAGAGACCCAGTACTTC